This T cell receptor (beta chain) was found in a study of neurological immune-mediated disorders (dated by TCRdb to about 2019). Concerning the study at large: Peripheral blood TCR-beta repertoires from patients with HTLV-I-associated myelopathy (HAM/TSP), patients with multiple sclerosis, and healthy controls were compared in the study using UMI-based sequencing. Each longitudinal HAM/TSP and healthy donor was sampled at 3 time-points spaced at roughly 3-40 month intervals. The cohort was made up of 68 subjects, consisting of about 14 HAM/TSP patients, 35 or so multiple sclerosis patients and about 20 healthy controls. The 100 to 110 TCR-beta libraries covered PBMC samples along with longitudinal samples, technical triplicates, and paired sorted CD4+ and CD8+ T-cell subsets.

The sample's time point label, in plain terms: longitudinal time-point 2. Unsorted PBMC libraries were generated from 2 million PBMCs stored in RNAlater at -80 °C until RNA extraction. Peripheral blood was subjected to Ficoll-Hypaque density gradient centrifugation to isolate PBMCs, which were then cryopreserved in liquid nitrogen. Beyond this particular receptor, the publication reports: TCR clonal expansion was highest in HAM/TSP patients and lowest in MS patients, with MS patients falling below even healthy controls. Expanded clones from different subjects shared no identical CDR3 amino acid sequences, which suggests that TCR-beta repertoires were private in all groups.

To synthesize cDNA, template-switch 5'RACE was performed with a primer carrying a 10-nucleotide random unique molecular identifier so that each TCR transcript was tagged. Each sequencing run produced over 190 million TCR-beta sequences covering 15-18 subjects. Total RNA was extracted with the RNeasy kit. TCR-beta VDJ regions were amplified with primers for the TCR constant region and the 5'RACE anchor, using the KAPA Real-time Library Amplification kit. Sample indexes and Illumina adaptors were added in a first PCR, and a second PCR then increased library yield. After Ampure bead purification, the roughly 650 bp TCR product was size-selected on a 2% E-gel SizeSelection system. Library quality was checked on a Bioanalyzer, concentration was measured with Qubit, and libraries were quantified with the Kapa Library Quantification kit before pooling. Libraries were sequenced paired-end 2 x 150 bp on an Illumina HiSeq 2500. To increase sequence diversity, about 23-32% phiX was spiked into each library pool. On the study's bioinformatics: Quality-filtered reads were processed with the UMI-based MiGEC pipeline, which removed over 75% of raw TCR sequences during error correction. IMGT germline references were used for alignment of VDJ genes, and clonotypes were defined by a unique CDR3 amino acid sequence together with V-J genes. Clonal expansion, Shannon diversity and CDR3 relatedness (CalcPairwiseDistances, ClusterSamples) were evaluated with VDJtools, and phylogenetic trees were built with CLCbio workbench. A clone was classed as expanded if it had 8 or more unique UMIs, a cutoff based on coefficient-of-variation modelling across technical triplicates. TCRdb trimmed public reads at Q25 via fastp, called clones via MiXCR and kept in-frame beta chains. Rows with a matching CDR3 protein are joined into one entry that keeps the most common DNA and genes. The V and J calls reflect TCRdb's pipeline rather than the authors' work. For this sample the table gives 70,000 to 95,000 distinct CDR3 sequences, of which about 13% were detected only once. The ten largest clones capture approximately 5% of the sample.

For this chain, trimming is 4 bases at the V end and 8 bases at the J end, and the number of junction bases without a gene match is 7. The CDR3, from cysteine to phenylalanine, totals 14 residues. Of all the DNA, just the CDR3 is kept, 42 bases in frame from base 1. The germline V gene sets CDR1 to SGHRS and CDR2 to YFSETQ. This clonotype appeared a few times. What antigen it recognizes has not been identified. The record has no base qualities; no much larger clone is one base away. Specimen: PBMCs. The TCR originated in a female donor with HTLV-1-associated myelopathy (HAM/TSP). The chain was built from TRBV5-1 and TRBJ2-4; 9 bases in between match TRBD1. Here the CDR3 is given as CASSPWTGVDIQYF. The DNA is TGCGCCAGCAGCCCCTGGACAGGGGTAGACATTCAGTACTTC.